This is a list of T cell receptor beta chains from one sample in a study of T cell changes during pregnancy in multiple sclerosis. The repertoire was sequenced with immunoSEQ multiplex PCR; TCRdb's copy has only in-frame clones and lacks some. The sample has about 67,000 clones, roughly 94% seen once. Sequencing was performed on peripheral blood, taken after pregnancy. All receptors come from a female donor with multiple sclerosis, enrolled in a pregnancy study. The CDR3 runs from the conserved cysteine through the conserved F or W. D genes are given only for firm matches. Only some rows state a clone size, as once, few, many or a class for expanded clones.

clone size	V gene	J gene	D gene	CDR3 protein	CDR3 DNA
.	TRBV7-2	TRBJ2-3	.	CASSISPLPDTQYF	TGTGCCAGCAGCATCTCCCCTCTCCCAGATACGCAGTATTTT
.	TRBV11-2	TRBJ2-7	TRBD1	CASSSTGGSYEQYF	TGTGCCAGCAGCTCCACAGGGGGAAGCTACGAGCAGTACTTC
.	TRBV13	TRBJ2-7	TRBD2	CASSSELAGNSYGQYF	TGTGCCAGCAGCTCCGAGCTAGCGGGAAATTCGTACGGGCAGTACTTC
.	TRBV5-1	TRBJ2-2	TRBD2	CASSLVSGLGHGELFF	TGCGCCAGCAGCTTGGTTTCGGGACTAGGCCACGGGGAGCTGTTTTTT
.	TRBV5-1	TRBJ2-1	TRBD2	CASSLAGLAAYNEQFF	TGCGCCAGCAGCTTGGCGGGACTAGCGGCCTACAATGAGCAGTTCTTC
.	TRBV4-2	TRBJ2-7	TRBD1	CASRGTGTGGYEQYF	TGTGCCAGCAGAGGAACCGGGACAGGGGGTTACGAGCAGTACTTC
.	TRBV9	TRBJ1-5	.	CASSLGGGQGQPQHF	TGTGCCAGCAGCCTCGGGGGGGGGCAGGGTCAGCCCCAGCATTTT
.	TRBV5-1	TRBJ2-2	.	CASSLGIGAGELFF	TGCGCCAGCAGCTTGGGGATCGGAGCCGGGGAGCTGTTTTTT
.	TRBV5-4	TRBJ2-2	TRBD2	CASSFTSGRVGELFF	TGTGCCAGCAGCTTTACTAGCGGGAGGGTCGGGGAGCTGTTTTTT
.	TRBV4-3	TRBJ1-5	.	CASSQDPPTDFQRPQHF	TGCGCCAGCAGCCAAGATCCTCCGACGGACTTCCAGAGACCCCAGCATTTT
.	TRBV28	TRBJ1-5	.	CASTLEREPQHF	TGTGCCAGCACTTTAGAGAGGGAGCCCCAGCATTTT
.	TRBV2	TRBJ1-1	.	CASRVERATEAFF	TGTGCCAGCAGGGTCGAGAGGGCCACTGAAGCTTTCTTT
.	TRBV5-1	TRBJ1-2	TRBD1	CASSFRQGLDGYTF	TGCGCCAGCAGCTTCCGACAGGGGTTAGATGGCTACACCTTC
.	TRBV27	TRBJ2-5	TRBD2	CASSHLAGAQETQYF	TGTGCCAGCAGTCACCTAGCGGGAGCCCAAGAGACCCAGTACTTC
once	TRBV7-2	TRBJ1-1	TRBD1	CASSLVDRGRMNTEAFF	TGTGCCAGCAGCTTAGTAGACAGGGGGAGAATGAACACTGAAGCTTTCTTT
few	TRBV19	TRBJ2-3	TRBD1	CASSIMGQATDTQYF	TGTGCCAGTAGTATTATGGGACAGGCTACAGATACGCAGTATTTT
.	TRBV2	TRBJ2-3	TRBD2	CARGGEGDTQYF	TGTGCCAGGGGAGGGGAGGGAGATACGCAGTATTTT
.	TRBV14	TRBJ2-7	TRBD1	CASSRNRDSYEQYF	TGTGCCAGCAGCCGAAACCGGGACAGCTACGAGCAGTACTTC
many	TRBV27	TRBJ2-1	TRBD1	CASSGDRVENEQFF	TGTGCCAGCAGCGGGGACAGGGTAGAGAATGAGCAGTTCTTC
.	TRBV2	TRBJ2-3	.	CASSAQASEVDTQYF	TGTGCCAGCAGCGCGCAGGCTAGCGAGGTCGATACGCAGTATTTT
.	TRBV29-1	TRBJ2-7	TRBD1	CSVKTGSLPEQYF	TGCAGCGTAAAGACAGGGAGCCTCCCCGAGCAGTACTTC
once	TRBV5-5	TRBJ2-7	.	CASSPAGNEQYF	TGTGCCAGCAGCCCGGCAGGGAACGAGCAGTACTTC
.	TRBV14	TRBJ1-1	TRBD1	CASSQGDRGMNTEAFF	TGTGCCAGCAGCCAAGGAGACAGGGGTATGAACACTGAAGCTTTCTTT
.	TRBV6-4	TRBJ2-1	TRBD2	CASSVPRERDNEQFF	TGTGCCAGCAGTGTCCCGCGGGAGCGGGACAATGAGCAGTTCTTC
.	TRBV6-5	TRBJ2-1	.	CASARGEYNEQFF	TGTGCCAGCGCCAGGGGAGAGTACAATGAGCAGTTCTTC
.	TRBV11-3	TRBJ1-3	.	CASSLGGDSGNTIYF	TGTGCCAGCAGCCTAGGGGGGGACTCTGGAAACACCATATATTTT
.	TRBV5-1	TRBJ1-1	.	CASSNSQDVWIREAFF	TGCGCCAGCAGCAACAGTCAAGACGTTTGGATTCGTGAAGCTTTCTTT
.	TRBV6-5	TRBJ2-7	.	CASSKFRATSYEQYF	TGTGCCAGCAGTAAGTTCAGGGCGACATCCTACGAGCAGTACTTC
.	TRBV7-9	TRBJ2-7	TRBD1	CASSLGDRVWNEQYF	TGTGCCAGCAGCTTAGGGGACAGGGTCTGGAACGAGCAGTACTTC
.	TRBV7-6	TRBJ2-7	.	CASSRWQGIEQYF	TGTGCCAGCAGCCGCTGGCAGGGGATCGAGCAGTACTTC
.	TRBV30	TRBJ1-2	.	CAWSLGGYGYTF	TGTGCCTGGAGCCTAGGGGGCTATGGCTACACCTTC
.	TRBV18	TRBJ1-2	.	CASSPDVGVYGYTF	TGTGCCAGCTCACCTGATGTAGGGGTCTATGGCTACACCTTC
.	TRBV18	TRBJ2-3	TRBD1	CASSPTGGDTQYF	TGTGCCAGCTCACCCACAGGGGGAGATACGCAGTATTTT
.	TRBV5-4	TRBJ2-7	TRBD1	CASSTAGTGITHEQYF	TGTGCCAGCAGTACAGCCGGGACAGGGATTACCCACGAGCAGTACTTC
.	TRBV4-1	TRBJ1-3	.	CASSQPGSGNTIYF	TGCGCCAGCAGCCAACCAGGGTCTGGAAACACCATATATTTT
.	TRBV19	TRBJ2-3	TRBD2	CASQQLASTDTQYF	TGTGCCAGCCAACAACTAGCGAGCACAGATACGCAGTATTTT
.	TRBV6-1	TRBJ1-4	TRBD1	CASRTGSTNEKLFF	TGTGCCAGCAGGACAGGGTCTACTAATGAAAAACTGTTTTTT
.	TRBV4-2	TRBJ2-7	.	CASSQEKTGTYEQYF	TGTGCCAGCAGCCAAGAAAAGACAGGTACCTACGAGCAGTACTTC
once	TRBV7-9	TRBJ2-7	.	CASSPLPYEQYF	TGTGCCAGCAGCCCTCTCCCCTACGAGCAGTACTTC
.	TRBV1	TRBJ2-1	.	CTSTRTSGSNNEQFF	TGCACCAGCACGCGGACTAGCGGGAGCAACAATGAGCAGTTCTTC
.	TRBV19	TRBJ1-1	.	CASRETGWNTEAFF	TGTGCCAGTAGGGAAACAGGTTGGAACACTGAAGCTTTCTTT
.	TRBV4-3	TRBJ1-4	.	CASSQVLSVGPEKLFF	TGCGCCAGCAGCCAGGTCCTCTCAGTGGGGCCTGAAAAACTGTTTTTT
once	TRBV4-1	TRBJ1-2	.	CASSQGGALGYTF	TGCGCCAGCAGCCAAGGAGGTGCGCTGGGCTACACCTTC
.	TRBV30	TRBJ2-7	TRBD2	CAWSARLAGAGEQYF	TGTGCCTGGAGTGCCAGACTAGCGGGAGCGGGCGAGCAGTACTTC
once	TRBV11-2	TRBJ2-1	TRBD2	CASSLVSGGSYNEQFF	TGTGCCAGCAGCTTAGTCAGCGGGGGCTCCTACAATGAGCAGTTCTTC
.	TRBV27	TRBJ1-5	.	CASPDGNQPQHF	TGTGCCAGCCCAGATGGCAATCAGCCCCAGCATTTT
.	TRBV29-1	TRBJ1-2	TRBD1	CSAGTGIAGYTF	TGCAGCGCCGGGACAGGGATTGCCGGCTACACCTTC
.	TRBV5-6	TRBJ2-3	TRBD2	CASSLGGSGSTDTQYF	TGTGCCAGCAGCTTGGGCGGGAGTGGGAGCACAGATACGCAGTATTTT
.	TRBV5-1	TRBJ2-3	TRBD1	CASSGRTGGADTQYF	TGCGCCAGCAGCGGAAGGACAGGGGGAGCAGATACGCAGTATTTT
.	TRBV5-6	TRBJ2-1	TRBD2	CASSFGLAGEKDNEQFF	TGTGCCAGCAGCTTCGGACTAGCGGGAGAGAAGGACAATGAGCAGTTCTTC
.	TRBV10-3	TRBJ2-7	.	CAISGNLGLESEQYF	TGTGCCATCAGCGGGAACTTAGGACTGGAAAGCGAGCAGTACTTC
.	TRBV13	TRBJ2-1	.	CASSLVDRNEQFF	TGTGCCAGCAGCTTAGTCGATCGGAATGAGCAGTTCTTC
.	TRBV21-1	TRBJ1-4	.	CASSKSGGLTTNEKLFF	TGTGCCAGCAGCAAATCTGGGGGCTTGACAACTAATGAAAAACTGTTTTTT
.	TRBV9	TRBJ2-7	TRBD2	CASSVSSGSSEQYF	TGTGCCAGCAGCGTGTCTAGCGGGAGTTCCGAGCAGTACTTC